The source of this T cell receptor (beta chain) is a study of blood T cell repertoires in COVID-19. Turning to the study itself: Samples representing acute and convalescent COVID-19 were sourced from the United States, Italy and Spain. T cells, B-cell-depleted T cells, or PBMCs provided the cDNA or gDNA that served as material.

The authors' processing: Estimated nucleated cell counts came from reference gene primer amplification. Sequencing used immunoSEQ multiplex PCR; TCRdb keeps in-frame clones, though not all of them. That table furnishes V, J and clone size, whereas the DNA furnished D and trimming. The data show about 240,000 clones, roughly 90% seen once. Germline V gene lookup returns CDR1 SEHNR and CDR2 FQNEAQ (reference sequence). The CDR3 runs 13 residues. The trim removed 2 bases at V and 5 bases at J, leaving 2 bases unmatched. This TCR came from a man aged 55 to 70 who had recovered from COVID-19. The chain has TRBV7-9 and TRBJ1-1, with 7 nucleotides matching TRBD1. The sample comprised peripheral blood. The CDR3 bases are TGTGCCAGCAGCTTACCCAGGGGGACTGAAGCTTTCTTT. Its translation: CASSLPRGTEAFF.